The present entry profiles one TCR beta chain with its context. Sequenced by immunoSEQ multiplex PCR; TCRdb stores in-frame clones only, minus some. The profile shows under 50,000 clones, under 95% of them singletons. The entry originates in a study of T cell changes during pregnancy in multiple sclerosis. Trimming at V came to 0 bases and at J to 5 bases, leaving 3 bases not matched to a gene. This CDR3 contains 15 residues. Germline-derived CDR1 and CDR2 are ENHRY and SYGVKD. The specimen was CD8+ T cells from peripheral blood mononuclear cells, collected in the second trimester of pregnancy. V gene TRBV10-3 combines with J gene TRBJ1-5; 8 bases agree with TRBD1. The clonotype was recovered from a female donor with multiple sclerosis, enrolled in a pregnancy study. The CDR3 sequence is CAISESGQADQPQHF. CDR3 nucleotide sequence: TGTGCCATCAGTGAGTCGGGACAGGCAGATCAGCCCCAGCATTTT.